This TCR beta chain comes out of a study of T-cell reconstitution after alpha-beta-depleted transplantation in children. In its sample, this clonotype was seen once. Its matching antigen is unknown. Germline-derived CDR1 and CDR2 are LGHNA and YNFKEQ. The V end lost 4 bases, the J end lost 3 bases, and 19 bases lay between the germline ends. CDR3 size: 16 residues. As it was prepared, the TCRbeta library received unique molecular identifiers. A single record per CDR3 protein comes from TCRdb applying MiXCR to the PCR reads. The table records about 830,000 distinct CDR3 sequences, roughly 15% of them present only once. General observations from the study: Expanded graft clones numbering several hundred reportedly gave rise to alpha-beta T cells about two months after transplant. It was newly produced T cells that mostly accounted for T-cell counts and diversity one year after transplant. The study traced high day-60 TCRbeta diversity in some patients to surviving recipient T cells and thymic progenitors.

This chain uses TRBV4-2 with TRBJ2-7; TRBD2 is a possible D gene (5 bases). The source is a male patient under 18 who had a stem cell transplant for acute lymphoblastic leukemia, so the T cells may come from the graft donor. The source was PBMCs, mostly from graft donor cells, collected 360 days after TCRalphabeta/CD19-depleted stem cell transplant. In DNA form, the CDR3 reads TGTGCCAGCAGCCCAAGTGGTGCTAGCCCCAACTACGAGCAGTACTTC. Encoded protein: CASSPSGASPNYEQYF.